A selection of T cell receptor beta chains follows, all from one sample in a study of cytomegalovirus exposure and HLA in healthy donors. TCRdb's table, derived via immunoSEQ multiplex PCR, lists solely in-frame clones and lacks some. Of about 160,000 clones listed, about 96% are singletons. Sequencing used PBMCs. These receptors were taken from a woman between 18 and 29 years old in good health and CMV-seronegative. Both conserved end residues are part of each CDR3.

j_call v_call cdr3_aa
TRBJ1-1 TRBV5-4 CASSPPGNTEAFF
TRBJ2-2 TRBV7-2 CASSLGAQNTGELFF
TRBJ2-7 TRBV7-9 CASTGTGEQYF
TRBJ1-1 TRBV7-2 CASSLTPNTEAFF
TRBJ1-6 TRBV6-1 CASRGQGTSPLHF
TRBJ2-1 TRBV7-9 CASSQTGGPYYNEQFF
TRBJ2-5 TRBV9 CASSVAASGGVETQYF
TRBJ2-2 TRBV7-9 CASSQARGSTGELFF
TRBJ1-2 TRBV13 CASSLGLGGAETYGYTF
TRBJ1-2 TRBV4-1 CASSPPDRVYGYTF
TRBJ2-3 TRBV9 CASSVELAVDTQYF
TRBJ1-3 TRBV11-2 CASSLNRGNTIYF
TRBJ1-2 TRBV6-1 CASLLPKLYGYTF
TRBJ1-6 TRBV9 CASSSPGQYNSPLHF
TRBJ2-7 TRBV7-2 CASSSQQGSYEQYF
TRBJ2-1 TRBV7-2 CASSLVESYNEQFF
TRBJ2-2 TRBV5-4 CASSSAGQRNTGELFF
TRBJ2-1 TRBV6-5 CASSPGQRWFF
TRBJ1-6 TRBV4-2 CASSQGRGMAAPLHF
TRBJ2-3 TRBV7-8 CASSSGLRYTDTQYF
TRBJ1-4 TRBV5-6 CASSLWDRNEKLFF
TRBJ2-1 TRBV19 CASSVSSGGYNEQFF
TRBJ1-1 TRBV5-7 CASSFRDKTRDKNTEAFF
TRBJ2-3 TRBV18 CASSPPGQGLDTQYF
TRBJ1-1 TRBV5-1 CASSPGLLNTEAFF
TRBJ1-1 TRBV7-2 CASSLASSTEAFF
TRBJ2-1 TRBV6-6 CASRSQGYSYNEQFF
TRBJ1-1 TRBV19 CASSTVPNRQGWITEAFF
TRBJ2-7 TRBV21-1 CASSKRDRGGLGPYEQYF
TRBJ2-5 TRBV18 CASSPGQKETQYF
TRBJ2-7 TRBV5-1 CASSLGPGGEQYF
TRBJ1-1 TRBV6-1 CASRGQGWDTEAFF
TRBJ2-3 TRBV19 CASSRASGGPTDTQYF
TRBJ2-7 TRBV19 CASSRMSWLAGGESGLSYEQYF
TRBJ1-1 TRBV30 CAWNRNENTEAFF
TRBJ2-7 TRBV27 CASSLRTGADEQYF
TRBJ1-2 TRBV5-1 CASSDGQGGQGYTF
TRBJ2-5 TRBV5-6 CASSPVRGAQETQYF
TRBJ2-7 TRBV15 CATSRTGGYEQYF
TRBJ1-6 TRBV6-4 CASSPGTYNSPLHF
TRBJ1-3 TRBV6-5 CASSFSQVLSGNTIYF
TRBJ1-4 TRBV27 CASSPSGTYEKLFF